This T cell receptor beta chain was recovered during a study of vaccination and CD4 T cells after COVID-19. General observations from the study: A median of 86.3% of reactive clones, in convalescent patients, became evident only post-vaccination.

Treatment reported: approximately 9-day PBMC culture with coronavirus spike peptide pools or control peptides (ViraFEST assay). These CD4+ T cells came from an unexposed donor, sampled before the COVID-19 pandemic (2011-2018). Under the ViraFEST approach, antigen-specific T cells were expanded with peptide pools and TCRs subsequently sequenced. With regard to this clonotype: The antigen remains undetermined.

The CDR3 runs 18 residues. V trimming: 2 bases; J trimming: 4 bases; junction bases outside the gene matches: 8. Germline V gives CDR1 MNHEY, CDR2 SVGEGT. Cultured CD4+ T cells had their DNA profiled by the Oncomine TCR Beta short-read assay. The source of extracted genomic DNA was cultured CD4+ T cells. MiXCR, applied by TCRdb to the PCR reads, yields one record per CDR3 protein. Of about 9,600 distinct CDR3 sequences in the sample, around 30% were seen once. The clonotype was recovered from a human donor in good health. This chain connects TRBV6-2 or TRBV6-3 to TRBJ2-2; the match to TRBD2 covers 12 bases. The sample taken for sequencing was CD4+ T cells from blood, cultured in vitro. CDR3 loop: CASSYRTSGTVATGELFF. The CDR3 bases are TGTGCCAGCAGTTACCGGACTAGCGGGACGGTGGCCACCGGGGAGCTGTTTTTT.